A single TCR beta chain is shown here with its context. This clonotype came up many times. Its antigen is still unknown. Base qualities are not recorded, but no much larger clone differs from it by a single base. The data are from a study of human T cells and chemical hapten exposure listed by TCRdb under 2021. For context, the study as a whole: For sensitization, 2% DPC in acetone was applied to a 2 cm by 2 cm area of upper inner arm skin. Throughout the roughly 24-week study period, patients were also given weekly therapeutic DPC doses on the scalp. Patch testing was done on the upper back using Finn chambers containing 0.01% DPC, and results were scored after 6 days according to International Contact Dermatitis Research Group standards. The mostly female patient cohort included alopecia areata with under or over 50% scalp involvement, alopecia totalis and alopecia universalis. Libraries were combined into a pool for sequencing, and differences in TCR yield between samples came mainly from small differences in library volumes within the pool. In alopecia patients, the study followed how the peripheral blood TCR repertoire changed in vivo over primary and secondary sensitization to diphenylcyclopropenone (DPC), a hapten. Blood was sampled from patients pre-sensitization (week 0) and at 2, 6 and about 24 weeks after DPC sensitization. Blood for TCR sequencing was provided by twenty-nine alopecia patients at one to four time points (pre-sensitization, 2, 6 and 24 weeks).

The CDR3 spans 15 residues, from the cysteine through the phenylalanine. Only the CDR3 part of the read is kept: 45 bases, read in frame from the first base. V lost 3 bases and J lost 0 bases; the stretch between them is 12 bases long. CDR1 and CDR2 (SEHNR, FQNEAQ) derive from the germline V gene (reference sequence). Here is what the overall study found, with its caveats: The number of TCRs above 1 in 1000 frequency did not change with DPC sensitization; there was no evidence of global repertoire structure alterations. After repeated subsampling, changes were observed in the strength of the expansion versus patch-test correlation and in the threshold at which the correlation became significant. Compared with pre-sensitization or healthy control sets, expanded TCRs formed significantly more large CDR3 similarity clusters, which is consistent with antigen-driven responses. Patch test score was positively correlated with the number of PT1 expanded TCRs, with significance at thresholds 8, 16 and 32 but not at 4. Alopecia, a presumed autoimmune disease, was present in all patients, so the immune response of the patients might differ from that of healthy individuals.

The library was produced with RACE. Sequencing was performed on a NextSeq 500. During library preparation, unique molecular identifiers were attached to individual cDNA molecules so that TCRs could be counted in a quantitative, reproducible way. From each blood RNA sample, both TCR alpha and TCR beta chains were sequenced. The paper's processing steps were these. Samples had a median of about 96,000 TCRs, with a range from roughly 20,000 to 690,600. V, J and CDR3 annotation of the TCR reads was performed with the Decombinator software suite. Every sample was subsampled to the same number of TCRs (28,000) for the PS versus PT1 abundance plots. Expanded TCRs were defined as absent before sensitization and observed at least eight times at the 2-week time point. TCRdb cleaned the public reads at Q25 with fastp, built clones with MiXCR and kept in-frame beta chains. Identical CDR3 proteins give one entry, which carries the most common genes and DNA. Here the V and J calls rest on TCRdb's processing, not on the authors' analysis. The sample includes 340,000 or so distinct CDR3 sequences, with 6% to 8.5% observed a single time. Around 8.2% of the sample comes from the top ten.

The intended sense of this specimen's time point label: patch test 1, 2 weeks after DPC sensitization. What this sample's treatment or condition label stands for: therapeutic diphenylcyclopropenone sensitization with weekly scalp DPC. At each patch-test visit, blood was drawn before the patch test was applied. Patients were eligible if aged 18 to 70, diagnosed with alopecia and judged suitable for DPC therapy, and pregnant patients were excluded. Total RNA was extracted from unfractionated whole blood that had been collected in Tempus Blood RNA tubes. The chain employs TRBV7-9 and TRBJ2-7; confidence is insufficient to name the D gene. The sequenced sample was whole blood, obtained in connection with sensitization to the hapten diphenylcyclopropenone (DPC). The source is a woman aged 18-30 years with alopecia areata. Some clones in this sample may be carry-over from other donors' samples. In nucleotides, the sequence is TGTGCCAGCAGCTTCCTCTCAGGTTCCTCCTACGAGCAGTACTTC. The encoded protein is CASSFLSGSSYEQYF. The variable domain in full, with residues beyond the CDR3 obtained from the reference TRBV7-9 and TRBJ2-7 genes, is DTGVSQNPRHKITKRGQNVTFRCDPISEHNRLYWYRQTLGQGPEFLTYFQNEAQLEKSRLLSDRFSAERPKGSFSTLEIQRTEQGDSAMYLCASSFLSGSSYEQYFGPGTRLTVT.